A single sample is the source of the 4 T cell receptor beta chains below, sequenced in a study of regulatory T cells in long-lasting Graves disease (dated by TCRdb to about 2021). The sample's time point, from its label and the paper: newly diagnosed GD, antithyroid drugs for less than 3 months. RNA was extracted from PBMCs in TRIzol for both TCR sequencing and RNA sequencing. To prepare the library, multiplex PCR was applied. The instrument was an Illumina HiSeq 4000. iRepertoire HTBI primers and Arm-PCR amplification of CDR3 regions were used to construct TCR beta libraries. TCRdb took the public reads, trimmed them with fastp at Q25, ran MiXCR for clone calling and kept in-frame beta chains. Duplicate CDR3 protein sequences are folded into a single record with the most common DNA and genes. The sample contains hundreds of thousands of distinct CDR3 sequences, 15% to 20% of them found a single time. The top ten clonotypes cover just under 25% of the sample.

Separately, the same data were catalogued under a study of T cells in Graves' hyperthyroidism and ophthalmopathy.

The sample in question was peripheral blood mononuclear cells (PBMCs), obtained at new diagnosis, from a patient treated with antithyroid drugs. The receptors here all came from a woman aged 35 to 60 with Graves disease. Donor details come from another sample of the same person, matched by shared clones.

The chain combines TRBV29-1 with TRBJ1-1; D is ambiguous. The CDR3 covers 14 residues. The germline gives CDR1 SQVTM, CDR2 ANQGSEA. The V end was cut by 2 bases, the J end by 0 bases, with 10 bases between. CDR3 sequence reads: CSVEQDWVNTEAFF. The CDR3 DNA reads TGCAGCGTTGAACAGGATTGGGTGAACACTGAAGCTTTCTTT.

This clonotype was found many times. The rearrangement joins TRBV30 to TRBJ1-2; TRBD1 is a possible D gene (5 bases). V was clipped by 1 base and J by 7 bases, with 7 bases between them. Germline V gene data show CDR1 as GTSNPN and CDR2 as SVGIG (reference sequence). The CDR3 is made up of 11 amino acids. The CDR3 DNA sequence: TGTGCCTGGAGTGCGGGGACTGGCTACACCTTC. Translation gives CAWSAGTGYTF.

This clonotype was counted at least ten times. The chain has TRBV7-9 and TRBJ1-6; D call uncertain. The CDR3 loop spans 17 amino acids. Trimming pared 1 base from V and 7 bases from J, leaving 17 bases between. CDR1 SEHNR and CDR2 FQNEAQ come from the germline V gene (reference sequence). The CDR3 region has the DNA TGTGCCAGCAGCTTAGAGCCATTAGAACCGTGGAATTCACCCCTCCACTTT. Translating gives CASSLEPLEPWNSPLHF. Full variable domain (missing parts from reference TRBV7-9 and TRBJ1-6): DTGVSQNPRHKITKRGQNVTFRCDPISEHNRLYWYRQTLGQGPEFLTYFQNEAQLEKSRLLSDRFSAERPKGSFSTLEIQRTEQGDSAMYLCASSLEPLEPWNSPLHFGNGTRLTVT.

This clonotype was observed at least ten times. V and J are TRBV20-1 and TRBJ2-5, with 7 positions matching TRBD2. Germline V gene data show CDR1 as DFQATT and CDR2 as SNEGSKA (reference sequence). The V gene end was trimmed by 6 bases and the J gene end by 4 bases; junction bases not matched to a gene: 8. The CDR3 is made up of 13 amino acids. The CDR3 sequence: CSAAAGGGETQYF. The CDR3 DNA is TGCAGTGCAGCGGCCGGCGGGGGAGAGACCCAGTACTTC.